One and the same sample provided the 13 T cell receptor beta chains below, sequenced in a study of blood T cell repertoires in COVID-19. Profiled with immunoSEQ multiplex PCR; TCRdb holds only in-frame clones, not every one. This sample has under 300,000 clones, with roughly 88% found just once. Material: PBMCs or T cells enriched from blood (not recorded which). These receptors originate from a middle-aged woman who had been exposed to COVID-19.

The DNA of the CDR3 is TGTGCCAGCAGGAAAGCGGGGGGGCCCCAAGAGACCCAGTACTTC. It encodes CASRKAGGPQETQYF. The chain employs TRBV5-5 and TRBJ2-5; TRBD2 aligns across 10 bases. J lost 1 base, V lost 5 bases, and 5 bases had no gene match. Germline V gene lookup returns CDR1 SGHKS and CDR2 YYEKEE (reference sequence). The CDR3 totals 15 residues. The whole variable domain, filled in from reference TRBV5-5 and TRBJ2-5, reads DAGVTQSPTHLIKTRGQQVTLRCSPISGHKSVSWYQQVLGQGPQFIFQYYEKEERGRGNFPDRFSARQFPNYSSELNVNALLLGDSALYLCASRKAGGPQETQYFGPGTRLLVL.

With regard to this clone: One end of the junction varies from germline; a read error may be responsible. V gene TRBV5-1 combines with J gene TRBJ1-1; possibly TRBD1 for D (5 bases). Per the germline V gene, CDR1 is SGHRS and CDR2 is YFSETQ. CDR3 size: 14 residues. The CDR3 region is CASSQGGRDTEAFF. CDR3 coding DNA: TGTGCCAGCAGCCAGGGAGGTAGGGACACTGAAGCTTTCTTT.

The chain joins TRBV2 to TRBJ1-1, with unresolved D. Germline CDR1 is SNHLY and CDR2 is FYNNEI. Trimming pared 6 bases from V and 4 bases from J, leaving 18 bases between. This CDR3 contains 15 residues. The CDR3 spells CASRGEGGRSTEAFF. The CDR3, as DNA: TGTGCCAGCAGAGGTGAAGGAGGCCGGAGCACTGAAGCTTTCTTT.

The rearrangement uses TRBV10-3 and TRBJ1-1; maybe TRBD1 (5 bases). The germline V and J ends were trimmed by 6 bases and 3 bases, with 11 bases remaining between them. CDR3 length equals 13 residues. In germline, CDR1 is ENHRY, CDR2 SYGVKD. The chain's CDR3 is CAIRTRADTEAFF. The CDR3 DNA reads as TGTGCCATCAGGACCAGGGCCGACACTGAAGCTTTCTTT.

The chain uses TRBV29-1 and TRBJ1-1; maybe TRBD1 (5 bases). CDR3 length: 15 amino acids. V was clipped by 1 base and J by 7 bases, with 19 bases between them. CDR1 and CDR2 (germline): SQVTM, ANQGSEA. The CDR3 is CSVEALGSGFHEAFF. CDR3 in DNA: TGCAGCGTTGAAGCCCTGGGGTCAGGGTTCCATGAAGCTTTCTTT.

The chain recombines TRBV19 with TRBJ1-1; D is possibly TRBD1 (5 bases). Germline CDR1 is LNHDA and CDR2 is SQIVND (reference sequence). The CDR3 loop spans 13 amino acids. The V end was cut by 8 bases, the J end by 3 bases, with 13 bases between. CDR3: CASGRGFDTEAFF. In DNA, the CDR3 is TGTGCCAGTGGGAGGGGTTTCGACACTGAAGCTTTCTTT. The full variable domain, in which reference TRBV19 and TRBJ1-1 provide the parts outside the CDR3, is DGGITQSPKYLFRKEGQNVTLSCEQNLNHDAMYWYRQDPGQGLRLIYYSQIVNDFQKGDIAEGYSVSREKKESFPLTVTSAQKNPTAFYLCASGRGFDTEAFFGQGTRLTVV.

The chain has TRBV28 and TRBJ2-1, with D tentatively TRBD2 (6 bases). The germline gives CDR1 MDHEN, CDR2 SYDVKM. The V gene lost 5 bases and the J gene lost 2 bases, with 19 bases spanning the gap. The CDR3 spans 17 residues. DNA of the CDR3: TGTGCCAGCAGTACCTCGGGAGAGGGTCTCCCCTACAATGAGCAGTTCTTC. Protein: CASSTSGEGLPYNEQFF.

V and J are TRBV7-2 and TRBJ1-5; 7 bases agree with TRBD1. The CDR3 contains 15 residues. J lost 3 bases, V lost 2 bases, and 4 bases had no gene match. The germline V gene encodes CDR1 SGHTA and CDR2 FQGNSA. The DNA for the CDR3 is TGTGCCAGCAGCTTAATGACAGGGTACAATCAGCCCCAGCATTTT. It specifies CASSLMTGYNQPQHF.

The chain uses TRBV4-1 and TRBJ2-2; D is unclear. Germline lookup yields CDR1 MGHRA and CDR2 YSYEKL. The CDR3 sequence is 14 residues long. The V end was cut by 4 bases, the J end by 4 bases, with 10 bases between. In nucleotides, the CDR3 is TGCGCCAGCAGCCTCCTAGAAAGCACCGGGGAGCTGTTTTTT. This encodes CASSLLESTGELFF.

The CDR3 region has the DNA TGTGCCAGCAGCTTGCGGAGGGTCAATCAGCCCCAGCATTTT. Its protein is CASSLRRVNQPQHF. The chain carries TRBV5-6 and TRBJ1-5; D gene ambiguous. This CDR3 spans 14 amino acids. Germline lookup yields CDR1 SGHDT and CDR2 YYEEEE. V was cut by 1 base and J by 3 bases, with 8 bases left in between.

The chain is built from TRBV19 and TRBJ1-4; possibly TRBD1 for D (5 bases). Germline V gene lookup returns CDR1 LNHDA and CDR2 SQIVND (reference sequence). V dropped 5 bases and J dropped 0 bases, with 10 bases sitting between them. The CDR3 covers 15 residues. In nucleotides, the CDR3 is TGTGCCAGTAGTTCCAGACAGTCAACTAATGAAAAACTGTTTTTT. Translating it yields CASSSRQSTNEKLFF.

This clone was observed a few times. The chain is built from TRBV7-8 and TRBJ2-1; 11 bases are a match to TRBD2. Germline values: CDR1 SGHVS, CDR2 FQNEAQ. With 4 bases clipped from V and 7 bases from J, the junction kept 9 bases outside the gene matches. CDR3 size: 16 residues. CDR3 sequence: CASSSPTSGSSNEQFF. The CDR3 DNA reads as TGTGCCAGCAGCTCCCCCACTAGCGGGAGTTCGAATGAGCAGTTCTTC. The variable domain in full, with the rest retrieved from reference TRBV7-8 and TRBJ2-1, is GAGVSQSPRYKVAKRGQDVALRCDPISGHVSLFWYQQALGQGPEFLTYFQNEAQLDKSGLPSDRFFAERPEGSVSTLKIQRTQQEDSAVYLCASSSPTSGSSNEQFFGPGTRLTVL.

V usage is TRBV5-6 and J usage is TRBJ2-7, with D perhaps matching TRBD1 (5 bases). Germline V gene lookup returns CDR1 SGHDT and CDR2 YYEEEE. The CDR3 runs to 15 residues. The V and J ends lost 4 bases and 3 bases respectively, with 17 bases between them. CDR3 DNA: TGTGCCAGCAGCCCAACCATCGGACAAGACTACGAGCAGTACGTC. It is translated as CASSPTIGQDYEQYV.